The T cell receptor (beta chain) described here comes from a study of identical twins. In TCRdb, the 5' RACE reads were re-called with MiXCR into one record per CDR3 protein. The data contain a few hundred thousand distinct CDR3 sequences, 8.5% to 9.5% of them singletons. Trimming took off 2 bases at V and 2 bases at J, with 7 bases between the two ends. Germline V gives CDR1 MNHEY, CDR2 SVGEGT. The CDR3 length is 15 residues. There are many counts of this clonotype. The same data also went into a second study, on yellow fever vaccine responses in identical twins.

The V gene is TRBV6-2 or TRBV6-3, the J gene TRBJ2-6; a possible D gene is TRBD1 (6 bases). Sequenced input: CD8+ T cells sorted from blood. The receptor was derived from a woman younger than 30 in good health. Here the CDR3 reads CASSYRDTGANVLTF. The CDR3 DNA reads TGTGCCAGCAGTTACCGGGACACTGGGGCCAACGTCCTGACTTTC.